Presented here are 8 T cell receptor beta chains from one specimen sequenced in a study of cytomegalovirus exposure and HLA in healthy donors. Primers: 60 Vbeta forward and 13 Jbeta reverse. Produced via immunoSEQ multiplex PCR; TCRdb's table is partial and in-frame only. The sample holds some 180,000 clones, approximately 9.5% seen once. The sample consisted of PBMCs. These TCRs come from a woman aged 25 to 45 in good health and CMV-seropositive.

This clone has only a few counts. Here the CDR3 DNA reads TGTGCCTGGAGTGTACGGGACAGGGAGACAGATACGCAGTATTTT. Encoded protein: CAWSVRDRETDTQYF. The chain combines TRBV30 with TRBJ2-3; 9 bases map to TRBD1. V trimming: 0 bases; J trimming: 3 bases; junction bases outside the gene matches: 4. CDR3 size: 15 residues. Germline CDR1 is GTSNPN and CDR2 is SVGIG (reference sequence).

The chain combines TRBV5-1 with TRBJ1-2; no firm D call. From germline, CDR1 is SGHRS and CDR2 YFSETQ. V lost 4 bases to trimming and J lost 2 bases, with 6 bases between them. This CDR3 is built from 12 residues. The CDR3 region has the DNA TGCGCCAGCAGCCCGGGGAACTATGGCTACACCTTC. As protein: CASSPGNYGYTF.

This chain's CDR3 is CSVVAGENTGELFF. The CDR3 region has the DNA TGCAGCGTTGTGGCGGGAGAGAACACCGGGGAGCTGTTTTTT. The chain has TRBV29-1 and TRBJ2-2, with TRBD2 identical over 7 bases. This CDR3 has 14 residues. Germline-derived CDR1 and CDR2 are SQVTM and ANQGSEA. Trimming at V came to 4 bases and at J to 1 base, leaving 3 bases not matched to a gene.

This clone was counted ten times or more. The chain recombines TRBV2 with TRBJ1-4; 8 bases agree with TRBD1. In germline, CDR1 is SNHLY, CDR2 FYNNEI. The CDR3 is made up of 15 amino acids. With 6 bases clipped from V and 0 bases from J, the junction kept 3 bases outside the gene matches. CDR3 in amino acids: CASRDRDTTNEKLFF. The DNA for the CDR3 is TGTGCCAGCAGGGACAGGGATACAACTAATGAAAAACTGTTTTTT.

Here the CDR3 DNA reads TGTGCCAGCAGTCTCACCACAGGGGCTACCGGGGAGCTGTTTTTT. Its protein product is CASSLTTGATGELFF. This chain connects TRBV6-1 to TRBJ2-2, with 7 bases matching TRBD1. The J segment lost 5 bases and the V segment lost 5 bases, leaving 8 bases of the junction unmatched. The CDR3 length is 15 residues. Germline CDR1 MNHNS, CDR2 SASEGT.

This clone was seen a few times. The chain has TRBV5-1 and TRBJ1-1; tentative D call: TRBD1 (6 bases). Looked up from germline, CDR1 is SGHRS and CDR2 is YFSETQ. Trimming stripped 3 bases from V and 3 bases from J, with 15 bases between. The CDR3 has 15 residues. The CDR3: CASSSEGGVYTEAFF. In nucleotides, the CDR3 is TGCGCCAGCAGCTCGGAGGGGGGGGTCTACACTGAAGCTTTCTTT.

The chain couples TRBV30 to TRBJ1-3; a possible D gene is TRBD1 (5 bases). V dropped 0 bases and J dropped 5 bases, with 14 bases sitting between them. The CDR3 sequence is 15 residues long. Germline V gene sequence: CDR1 GTSNPN, CDR2 SVGIG (reference sequence). CDR3 protein: CAWSVRSGRRNTIYF. CDR3 nucleotides: TGTGCCTGGAGTGTTCGATCAGGGCGGAGAAACACCATATATTTT.

V and J are TRBV5-6 and TRBJ1-1; 7 bases line up with TRBD1. The CDR3 has 15 amino acids. V shed 5 bases and J 4 bases; nucleotides not matched to a gene: 11. The germline V gene has CDR1 SGHDT and CDR2 YYEEEE. CDR3 nucleotide sequence: TGTGCCAGCAGTAGGCCGGGGAAGGGGGCCACTGAAGCTTTCTTT. This translates into CASSRPGKGATEAFF.